This T cell receptor (beta chain) emerged from a study of blood T cell repertoires in COVID-19. Study as a whole: Acute and convalescent COVID-19 specimens originated in the United States, Italy and Spain. From T cells, B-cell-depleted T cells, or PBMCs came the material, which was cDNA or gDNA.

TCRdb's copy holds only in-frame clones and misses some; the assay was immunoSEQ multiplex PCR. The sample lists tens of thousands of clones; 89% were seen once. From germline, CDR1 is SGHRS and CDR2 YFSETQ. Losses at the gene ends were 2 bases for V and 5 bases for J; bases not matched to a gene: 5. The CDR3 length is 15 residues. Seattle-derived patients entered the study during active infection and were followed longitudinally. Specimen: peripheral blood. This TCR derives from an older woman with COVID-19, enrolled during active disease. The V gene is TRBV5-1, the J gene TRBJ2-1; 9 bases are a match to TRBD1. CDR3 bases: TGCGCCAGCAGCTTACTAGGACAGGGGAACAATGAGCAGTTCTTC. Its translation: CASSLLGQGNNEQFF.